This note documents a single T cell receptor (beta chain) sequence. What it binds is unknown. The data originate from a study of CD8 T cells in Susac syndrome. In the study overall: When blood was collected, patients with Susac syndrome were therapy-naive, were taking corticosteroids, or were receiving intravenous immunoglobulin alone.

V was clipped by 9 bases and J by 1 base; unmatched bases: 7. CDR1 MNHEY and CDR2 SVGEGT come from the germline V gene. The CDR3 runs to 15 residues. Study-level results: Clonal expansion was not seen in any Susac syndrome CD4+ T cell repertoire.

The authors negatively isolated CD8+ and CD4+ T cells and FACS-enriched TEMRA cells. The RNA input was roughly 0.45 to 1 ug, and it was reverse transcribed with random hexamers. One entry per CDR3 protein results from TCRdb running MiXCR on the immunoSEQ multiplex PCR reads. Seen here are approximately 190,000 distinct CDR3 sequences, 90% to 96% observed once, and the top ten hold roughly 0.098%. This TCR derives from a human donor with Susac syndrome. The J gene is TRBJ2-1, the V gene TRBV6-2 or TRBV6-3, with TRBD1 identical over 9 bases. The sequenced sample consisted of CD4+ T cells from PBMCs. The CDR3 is CASRTGGGSYNEQFF. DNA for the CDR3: TGTGCCAGTAGAACAGGGGGCGGGTCCTACAATGAGCAGTTCTTC.